This T cell receptor beta chain is from a study of OX40 agonist ivuxolimab in advanced cancers. With regard to the full study: The costimulatory receptor OX40 (CD134) was targeted by ivuxolimab, a fully human IgG2 agonistic monoclonal antibody. Intravenous ivuxolimab was administered to patients every 2 weeks at six dose levels: 0.01, 0.1, 0.3, 1.5, 3 and 10 mg/kg. Peripheral TCRbeta sequencing aimed to test whether ivuxolimab altered TCR sequence diversity and caused clonal T-cell expansion. Patients were allowed to have had prior anti-PD-1, anti-PD-L1 or anti-CTLA-4 therapy, and 30% to 50% of the dose-escalation patients had previously received checkpoint inhibitors. Of the approximately 54 dose-escalation patients, hepatocellular carcinoma was present in 19, melanoma in roughly 15, renal cell carcinoma in 9 and head and neck cancer in 9. The paper reports the monotherapy dose-escalation portion (N of about 56 patients) of the phase I ivuxolimab trial. In the dose-escalation cohort, approximately 80% of patients were male, and the mean age was approximately 60 years with a range of roughly 20 to 79. Partial responses were achieved by three dose-escalation patients, of whom one had hepatocellular carcinoma and two had cutaneous melanoma.

Results the study describes overall, beyond this receptor: At doses of 0.1 to 3.0 mg/kg, clonal expansion of both CD4+ and CD8+ blood T cells was observed from baseline to week 6. In the 0.1-3.0 mg/kg groups, partial responders were among the patients with the lowest normalized peripheral clonal expansion, particularly in CD8+ T cells. Antigen specificity was not determined for the clonally expanded peripheral T cells. Low levels of normalized T-cell clonal expansion were also seen in some nonresponding patients. After ivuxolimab, more expanded clones were found on average in CD8+ T cells than in CD4+ T cells.

With regard to this clone: It lacks a known antigen. No qualities accompany the bases; no much larger clone lies one base away.

Genomic DNA was extracted from sorted cells for sequencing of the TCRbeta CDR3 region. The immunoSEQ Assay was used to sequence the TCRbeta CDR3 regions. TCRdb provides this immuneACCESS table in a form limited to in-frame rearrangements. Some clones are lacking; in checked studies, under half of them reflect an unresolved V gene, and why the rest are absent is not known. Present in this sample are tens of thousands of clones, around 85% of which were seen just once. 5.5% to 7% of the sample is in the top ten clones. Inclusive of the bounding cysteine and phenylalanine, the CDR3 is 16 residues long. Here the CDR3 DNA is all that survives: 48 bases in frame from base 1. The germline V gene (reference sequence) specifies SGHNT as CDR1 and YYREEE as CDR2. At the junction V is shortened by 4 bases and J by 12 bases, with 28 bases in between. Patients with a history of autoimmune disease or receiving systemic immunosuppression were excluded from the trial. Peripheral blood for TCR sequencing was collected from all dose cohorts at baseline, on cycle 4 day 1, and on cycle 7 day 1. The samples were taken from a phase I, first-in-human, multicenter, open-label dose-escalation trial of ivuxolimab. Adults with locally advanced or metastatic melanoma, renal cell, hepatocellular, or head and neck squamous cell carcinoma were enrolled in the trial. Before TCR sequencing, CD4+ T cells and CD8+ T cells were sorted from peripheral blood as separate populations.

Recombination connected TRBV5-4 to TRBJ1-2, with no confidently assigned D gene. The starting material was CD4+ or CD8+ T cells sorted from blood, obtained in a trial of the OX40 agonist ivuxolimab. This TCR was recovered from an adult with an advanced solid tumor such as melanoma, head and neck, liver or kidney cancer. CDR3 region: CASSQEARSSWRQDTF. The DNA sequence follows: TGTGCCAGCAGCCAAGAAGCCCGGAGTTCCTGGAGGCAGGACACCTTC.